Here is one T cell receptor (beta chain) with its context. A multiplex PCR was run with 60 Vbeta primers and 13 Jbeta primers. Clones were read by immunoSEQ multiplex PCR, and TCRdb kept only the in-frame ones, dropping some. The sample holds approximately 110,000 clones. The data were taken from a study of cytomegalovirus exposure and HLA in healthy donors. This receptor was obtained from a man in his forties in good health and CMV-seropositive. What was sequenced was PBMCs.

The CDR3 spells CAIRGQGEVRYGYTF. CDR3 DNA: TGTGCCATCAGGGGACAGGGAGAGGTGAGGTATGGCTACACCTTC. The chain is built from TRBV10-3 and TRBJ1-2; 9 bases are shared with TRBD1. The CDR3 is 15 residues long. V was pared by 6 bases and J by 5 bases, with 10 bases of the junction left unmatched. Germline V gives CDR1 ENHRY, CDR2 SYGVKD.